This T cell receptor (beta chain) is from a study of blood T cell repertoires in COVID-19. The data were produced by immunoSEQ multiplex PCR, yet TCRdb's version contains in-frame clones alone and is incomplete. The sample yields roughly 120,000 clones, approximately 80% seen once. This clone came up once. CDR1 and CDR2 (germline): LGHDT, YNNKEL (reference sequence). This CDR3 spans 15 amino acids. V lost 0 bases to trimming and J lost 4 bases; unmatched junction nucleotides: 4. The chain combines TRBV3-1 (or the pseudogene TRBV3-2) with TRBJ1-2, with 8 positions matching TRBD1. Sequenced: peripheral blood. This clonotype was obtained from a man in his sixties or seventies with active or convalescent COVID-19. The CDR3 bases are TGTGCCAGCAGCCAAGATCTGACAGGGGCCTATGGCTACACCTTC. Its translation: CASSQDLTGAYGYTF.